A selection of T cell receptor beta chains follows, all from one sample in a study of blood T cells in healthy people across ages. MiXCR was run by TCRdb on the 5' RACE reads, yielding one entry per CDR3 protein. The data show approximately 1,000,000 distinct CDR3 sequences, over 35% seen once. Sequenced sample: blood. These receptors were collected from a woman in her sixties in good health. Both conserved end residues are trimmed from each CDR3. Clone size is stated in some rows and not others, as once, few, many or a class when expanded.

j_gene,v_gene,abundance,CDR3aa
TRBJ2-1,TRBV7-9,-,ASSSPLMSHNEQF
TRBJ2-3,TRBV28,-,ASRSIPGQGKDTQY
TRBJ1-2,TRBV20-1,-,SANRRGQGNNYGYT
TRBJ2-2,TRBV12-3/TRBV12-4,once,ASSFLKGNTGELF
TRBJ2-3,TRBV10-1,few,ASSESRTTDTQY
TRBJ2-7,TRBV27,-,ASSEPSSYEQY
TRBJ2-3,TRBV5-1,-,ASRDASGSTDTQY
TRBJ2-5,TRBV7-2,-,ASSLAGLAGDRY
TRBJ2-3,TRBV20-1,many,SAYQGADTQY
TRBJ1-5,TRBV29-1,few,SVEGGVNQPQH
TRBJ2-3,TRBV11-1,-,AQKRRNTQY
TRBJ2-1,TRBV30,-,AFTRRQGEQF
TRBJ2-7,TRBV6-1,-,ASSAAGTGHEQY
TRBJ2-5,TRBV7-3,-,ASSSLAGGPTNEQY
TRBJ2-3,TRBV27,-,ASSLSRVRMQDTQY
TRBJ2-7,TRBV6-5,-,ASSYGSDYEQY
TRBJ2-3,TRBV11-2,-,ASSFDASADTQY
TRBJ2-6,TRBV5-1,-,ASRPGLGANVLT
TRBJ2-5,TRBV4-1,-,ASSNPGRSYNEQY
TRBJ2-5,TRBV23-1,-,ASSRQGDPQETQY
TRBJ1-2,TRBV27,-,ASSWGVSYGYT
TRBJ2-7,TRBV6-5,-,ASSYSTSGGFWEQY
TRBJ2-7,TRBV19,once,ASSARSFGGPSDEQY
TRBJ2-7,TRBV28,-,ASSPTGGLNEQY
TRBJ2-1,TRBV7-9,-,ASSYEPYNEQF
TRBJ1-2,TRBV4-1,-,ASSREQQANYGYT
TRBJ1-4,TRBV29-1,-,SVEGIGDEKLF
TRBJ2-7,TRBV29-1,-,SVEARMEQY
TRBJ2-5,TRBV5-1,-,ASSPVGGGIRETQY
TRBJ2-3,TRBV29-1,-,SVGGELGIDTQY
TRBJ2-7,TRBV12-3/TRBV12-4,-,ASSLGTGGNEQY
TRBJ1-2,TRBV7-9,few,ASSLSVYGYT
TRBJ2-7,TRBV7-3,few,ASSSRGTPYEQY
TRBJ2-3,TRBV3-1,-,VSSPPLATDTQY
TRBJ2-3,TRBV5-1,-,ASSSSTSPDTQY